This TCR beta chain derives from a study of beta chain features in type 1 diabetes. Overall study: No patient-donor differences in age, gender, total cells or subset yield.

Study-level results: Researchers report that Type 1 diabetes patients had moderately but significantly shorter TCRB CDR3s across all four CD4+ subsets.

Germline V gene data show CDR1 as GTSNPN and CDR2 as SVGIG (reference sequence). CDR3 length equals 14 residues. V was pared by 0 bases and J by 1 base, with 9 bases between. What was sequenced were expressed TCRB transcripts, since all of the isolated RNA had been reverse transcribed. Sequencing was performed with immunoSEQ multiplex PCR; in TCRdb, only in-frame clones are kept and a portion is missing. The sample holds about 400,000 clones, roughly 12% seen once. With respect to this clone: Its antigen is not identified.

This sequence originates from a woman in her late teens or twenties with type 1 diabetes. Sample: naive CD4+ T cells from blood. This chain uses TRBV30 with TRBJ2-5, with D possibly being TRBD2 (5 bases). CDR3 bases: TGTGCCTGGAGTGTACGGGGAGTCCAAGAGACCCAGTACTTC. Amino acids: CAWSVRGVQETQYF.